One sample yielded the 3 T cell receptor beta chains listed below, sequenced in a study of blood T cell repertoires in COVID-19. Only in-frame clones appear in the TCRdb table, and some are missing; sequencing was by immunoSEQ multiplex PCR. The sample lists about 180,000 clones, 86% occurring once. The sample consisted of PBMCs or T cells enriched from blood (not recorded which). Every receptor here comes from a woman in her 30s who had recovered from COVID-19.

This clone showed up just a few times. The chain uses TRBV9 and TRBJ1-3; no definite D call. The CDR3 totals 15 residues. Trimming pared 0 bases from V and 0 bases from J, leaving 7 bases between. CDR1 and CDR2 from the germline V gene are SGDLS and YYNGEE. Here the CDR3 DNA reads TGTGCCAGCAGCGTAGATCCGGTCTCTGGAAACACCATATATTTT. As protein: CASSVDPVSGNTIYF. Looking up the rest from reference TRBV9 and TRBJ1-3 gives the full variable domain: DSGVTQTPKHLITATGQRVTLRCSPRSGDLSVYWYQQSLDQGLQFLIQYYNGEERAKGNILERFSAQQFPDLHSELNLSSLELGDSALYFCASSVDPVSGNTIYFGEGSWLTVV.

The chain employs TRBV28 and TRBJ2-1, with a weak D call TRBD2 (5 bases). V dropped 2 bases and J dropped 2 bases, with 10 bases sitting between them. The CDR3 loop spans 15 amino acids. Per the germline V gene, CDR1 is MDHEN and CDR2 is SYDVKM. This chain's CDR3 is CASSLGGGAYNEQFF. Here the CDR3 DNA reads TGTGCCAGCAGTTTAGGCGGAGGAGCCTACAATGAGCAGTTCTTC.

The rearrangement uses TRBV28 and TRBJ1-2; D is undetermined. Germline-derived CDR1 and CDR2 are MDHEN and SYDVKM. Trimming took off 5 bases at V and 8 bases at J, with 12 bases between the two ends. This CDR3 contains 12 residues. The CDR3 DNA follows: TGTGCCAGCAGTCCCCCAGGCGGGGGCTACACCTTC. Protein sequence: CASSPPGGGYTF.